This TCR beta chain was found in a study of T-cell reconstitution after alpha-beta-depleted transplantation in children. Notes on this clonotype: What it binds is unknown.

Notes on the study in general: Several hundred expanded graft clones reportedly were the source of alpha-beta T cells about two months after transplant. T-cell numbers and diversity, one year after transplant, stemmed largely from T cells that were newly produced.

V was cut by 3 bases and J by 7 bases, with 8 bases left in between. The V gene's germline CDR1 is SGDLS and CDR2 YYNGEE. The CDR3 has 12 residues. TCRbeta library preparation incorporated unique molecular identifiers. Each CDR3 protein is one row after TCRdb ran MiXCR on the PCR reads. The sample lists about 120,000 distinct CDR3 sequences; 20% to 25% were seen once. V gene TRBV9 combines with J gene TRBJ2-1; D remains unclear. The source was PBMCs, mostly from graft donor cells, collected 180 days after TCRalphabeta/CD19-depleted stem cell transplant. This clonotype was sampled from a male patient between 2 and 10 years old who had a stem cell transplant for chronic granulomatous disease, so the T cells may come from the graft donor. CDR3: CASSGDSNEQFF. As DNA, the CDR3 is TGTGCCAGCAGCGGAGACTCAAATGAGCAGTTCTTC.